Presented here are 28 T cell receptor beta chains from one specimen sequenced in a study of beta chain features in type 1 diabetes. Expressed TCRB transcripts were sequenced, since all the RNA that had been isolated was reverse transcribed. Profiled with immunoSEQ multiplex PCR; TCRdb holds only in-frame clones, not every one. The repertoire consists of some 150,000 clones, with 9.7% occurring once and the leading ten covering about 0.6%. Sequenced: central memory CD4+ T cells from blood. These receptors came from a woman aged 40-49 years in good health.

This clone was seen a few times. An end of the junction does not agree with germline; a read error may underlie this. The chain's CDR3 is CASSLGSGVTDTQYF. CDR3 nucleotide sequence: TGTGCTAGCAGCTTAGGTTCGGGGGTGACAGATACGCAGTATTTT. This chain uses TRBV7-7 with TRBJ2-3, with a possible D match to TRBD2 (6 bases). This CDR3 contains 15 residues. Germline-derived CDR1 and CDR2 are SSHAT and FNYEAQ (reference sequence).

This clone was seen a few times. The chain couples TRBV7-2 to TRBJ2-1, with TRBD2 matching 10 bases. The junction had 3 bases not matched to a gene; V was cut back by 3 bases and J by 4 bases. CDR1 is SGHTA and CDR2 is FQGNSA in the germline V gene. This CDR3 has 15 amino acids. The CDR3 region is CASSFSGGSYNEQFF. The CDR3 bases are TGTGCCAGCAGCTTTAGCGGGGGGAGTTACAATGAGCAGTTCTTC.

This clone occurred a few times. This chain uses TRBV2 with TRBJ2-7, with D possibly being TRBD1 (5 bases). Germline loops: CDR1 SNHLY, CDR2 FYNNEI. V was trimmed by 6 bases and J by 5 bases, leaving 11 bases between them. This CDR3 has 12 amino acids. This CDR3 is CASRQDGHEQYF. The CDR3 nucleotides read TGTGCCAGCAGACAGGATGGACACGAGCAGTACTTC. The complete variable domain, with remaining parts taken from reference TRBV2 and TRBJ2-7, reads EPEVTQTPSHQVTQMGQEVILRCVPISNHLYFYWYRQILGQKVEFLVSFYNNEISEKSEIFDDQFSVERPDGSNFTLKIRSTKLEDSAMYFCASRQDGHEQYFGPGTRLTVT.

This rearrangement joins TRBV6-5 to TRBJ1-5; the D is unclear. This CDR3 contains 15 residues. Germline V gives CDR1 MNHEY, CDR2 SVGAGI. Trimming shortened V by 0 bases and J by 5 bases, and 11 bases separated the two germline ends. The CDR3 DNA reads TGTGCCAGCAGTTACTCGCCGCCCCTAGATCAGCCCCAGCATTTT. Encoded protein: CASSYSPPLDQPQHF.

The CDR3 DNA reads as TGTGCCAGCAGCAAAGGGGGGACAGGGAAGAACTATGGCTACACCTTC. Amino acids: CASSKGGTGKNYGYTF. The chain is built from TRBV21-1 and TRBJ1-2; the table's D call TRBD1 went unverified against the DNA. TRBV21-1 is shown as a pseudogene. The CDR3 is made up of 16 amino acids.

V and J are TRBV5-1 and TRBJ1-6; 7 bases match TRBD1. The CDR3 is made up of 16 amino acids. Per the germline V gene, CDR1 is SGHRS and CDR2 is YFSETQ. V was pared by 2 bases and J by 7 bases, with 9 bases of the junction left unmatched. The CDR3 DNA sequence: TGCGCCAGCAGCTTAGGGGACGGGACAGCAAATTCACCCCTCCACTTT. Residues: CASSLGDGTANSPLHF.

This chain joins TRBV29-1 and TRBJ2-5, with TRBD1 matching 8 bases. The CDR3 has 13 amino acids. The V gene end was trimmed by 4 bases and the J gene end by 4 bases; junction bases not matched to a gene: 5. Germline lookup yields CDR1 SQVTM and CDR2 ANQGSEA. The CDR3 DNA reads TGCAGCGTTGGAAGGACAGGGTCAGAGACCCAGTACTTC. This sequence encodes CSVGRTGSETQYF. The complete variable domain, with remaining parts taken from reference TRBV29-1 and TRBJ2-5, reads SAVISQKPSRDICQRGTSLTIQCQVDSQVTMMFWYRQQPGQSLTLIATANQGSEATYESGFVIDKFPISRPNLTFSTLTVSNMSPEDSSIYLCSVGRTGSETQYFGPGTRLLVL.

This clone was seen more than once but under ten times. This chain joins TRBV5-1 and TRBJ1-3; D unclear. Germline assignment: CDR1 SGHRS and CDR2 YFSETQ. The CDR3 is 13 residues long. V lost 6 bases to trimming and J lost 0 bases, with 7 bases between them. The DNA of the CDR3 is TGCGCCAGCACGTCGGGCTCTGGAAACACCATATATTTT. Translation gives CASTSGSGNTIYF.

This clone was observed a single time. The chain is built from TRBV7-9 and TRBJ1-5; 9 bases agree with TRBD1. From germline, CDR1 is SEHNR and CDR2 FQNEAQ (reference sequence). Unmatched junction bases numbered 4, after V lost 0 bases and J lost 4 bases. The CDR3 is made up of 16 amino acids. The CDR3 here is CASSLAGTGRNQPQHF. CDR3 bases: TGTGCCAGCAGCTTAGCAGGGACAGGGAGGAATCAGCCCCAGCATTTT.

The sample holds many counts of this clone. V gene TRBV7-2 combines with J gene TRBJ2-1, with D possibly TRBD1 on 6 matching bases. This CDR3 has 14 amino acids. Between the trimmed V and J ends, which lost 4 bases and 9 bases, there was a span of 16 bases. CDR1 and CDR2 from the germline V gene are SGHTA and FQGNSA. The CDR3 sequence: CASSSTTGQGEQFF. The CDR3 DNA reads as TGTGCCAGCAGCTCAACAACAGGGCAGGGTGAGCAGTTCTTC. Filled out from reference TRBV7-2 and TRBJ2-1, the complete variable domain reads GAGVSQSPSNKVTEKGKDVELRCDPISGHTALYWYRQSLGQGLEFLIYFQGNSAPDKSGLPSDRFSAERTGGSVSTLTIQRTQQEDSAVYLCASSSTTGQGEQFFGPGTRLTVL.

This sequence joins TRBV5-4 and TRBJ2-5; TRBD1 or TRBD2 may be the D gene (6 bases each). Gene TRBJ2-7 matches the end of the DNA better, so the J call may be wrong. Germline CDR1 reads SGHNT; CDR2 reads YYREEE (reference sequence). The CDR3 has 15 residues. The CDR3 DNA reads as TGTGCCAGCAGCCTAGACCCAGGAGGGGGCTACGAGCAGTACTTC. Its translation: CASSLDPGGGYEQYF.

The V call is TRBV9, the J call TRBJ2-5, with 8 bases fitting TRBD2. Germline V gene lookup returns CDR1 SGDLS and CDR2 YYNGEE. This CDR3 has 15 residues. The junction had 6 bases not matched to a gene; V was cut back by 0 bases and J by 5 bases. The CDR3 coding sequence is TGTGCCAGCAGCGTAGGGGCGGGGGGTAGGGAGACCCAGTACTTC. Protein product: CASSVGAGGRETQYF. The full variable domain, rest sourced from reference TRBV9 and TRBJ2-5, is DSGVTQTPKHLITATGQRVTLRCSPRSGDLSVYWYQQSLDQGLQFLIQYYNGEERAKGNILERFSAQQFPDLHSELNLSSLELGDSALYFCASSVGAGGRETQYFGPGTRLLVL.

The chain joins TRBV10-3 to TRBJ1-2, with D hard to call. The CDR3 runs to 12 residues. Germline V gene lookup returns CDR1 ENHRY and CDR2 SYGVKD. V was shortened by 10 bases and J by 6 bases, with 15 bases between the two germline ends. In DNA, the CDR3 is TGTGCCAGCGGGCGGAACACAGATGGCTACACCTTC. This translates into CASGRNTDGYTF.

The table lists this clone with a few counts. The chain has TRBV10-3 and TRBJ2-1, with 16 bases lining up with TRBD2. The germline CDR1 and CDR2 sequences are ENHRY and SYGVKD. The CDR3 sequence is 16 residues long. Trimming took 4 bases from V and 7 from J; bases not matched to a gene: 4. Here the CDR3 reads CAISGGTSGGANEQFF. The CDR3 DNA is TGTGCCATCAGTGGTGGGACTAGCGGGGGGGCAAATGAGCAGTTCTTC.

This clone was counted between two and nine times. J is TRBJ1-1 and V is TRBV29-1; 9 positions match TRBD1. Germline V gives CDR1 SQVTM, CDR2 ANQGSEA. J was trimmed by 0 bases and V by 3 bases; bases with no gene match: 5. This CDR3 is built from 15 residues. CDR3 residues: CSVDRGQGMNTEAFF. The CDR3 DNA follows: TGCAGCGTTGACCGAGGACAGGGGATGAACACTGAAGCTTTCTTT.

J is TRBJ1-2 and V is TRBV18; D is possibly TRBD1 (5 bases). V was pared by 2 bases and J by 14 bases, with 15 bases between. CDR3 length: 12 residues. CDR1 and CDR2 from the germline V gene are KGHSH and LQKENI. The CDR3 sequence: CASSPGARWGTF. The CDR3 nucleotides read TGTGCCAGCTCACCAGGGGCCCGCTGGGGTACCTTC.

There are many counts of this clone. The rearrangement links TRBV2 to TRBJ2-1; unclear D gene. Trimming took 3 bases from V and 5 from J, leaving 2 bases between them. This CDR3 comprises 11 residues. Germline loops: CDR1 SNHLY, CDR2 FYNNEI. CDR3: CASSDDNEQFF. CDR3 bases: TGTGCCAGCAGTGACGACAATGAGCAGTTCTTC.

The V call is TRBV6-6, the J call TRBJ2-7, with 9 bases matching TRBD2. CDR1 is MNHNY and CDR2 is SVGAGI in the germline V gene (reference sequence). V lost 5 bases and J lost 2; bases outside the gene matches: 7. The CDR3 has 15 residues. CDR3 DNA sequence: TGTGCCAGCAGTGGTAGCGGGGGCAAAGCCTACGAGCAGTACTTC. Protein product: CASSGSGGKAYEQYF.

A few counts support this clone. This rearrangement joins TRBV20-1 to TRBJ2-7; tentatively, D is TRBD1 (5 bases). The CDR3 has 11 residues. Trimming removed 3 bases at V and 5 bases at J, with 8 bases between. The germline V gene has CDR1 DFQATT and CDR2 SNEGSKA (reference sequence). Here the CDR3 DNA reads TGCAGTGCTAGGCAGGGCGACGAGCAGTACTTC. Its protein is CSARQGDEQYF.

The chain uses TRBV19 and TRBJ1-5, with TRBD1 matching over 8 bases. The CDR3 extends over 14 amino acids. Per the germline V gene, CDR1 is LNHDA and CDR2 is SQIVND (reference sequence). Trimming at V came to 6 bases and at J to 7 bases, leaving 8 bases not matched to a gene. Written as DNA, the CDR3 is TGTGCCAGTAGGGATCAGGGGGCGCAGCAGCCCCAGCATTTT. Protein product: CASRDQGAQQPQHF.

The V gene is TRBV2, the J gene TRBJ2-1; 13 bases agree with TRBD2. Per germline, CDR1 SNHLY and CDR2 FYNNEI. The V and J ends lost 5 bases and 7 bases, in that order; junction bases with no gene match: 8. The CDR3 totals 16 residues. This chain's CDR3 is CASSYSLAGGLNEQFF. As DNA, the CDR3 is TGTGCCAGCAGTTATTCACTAGCGGGGGGGCTGAATGAGCAGTTCTTC.

The chain combines TRBV7-6 with TRBJ2-3; 11 bases line up with TRBD2. V was pared by 2 bases and J by 5 bases, with 6 bases of the junction left unmatched. Germline V gene data show CDR1 as SGHVS and CDR2 as FNYEAQ. This CDR3 contains 16 residues. CDR3 protein: CASSLHRLAGQDTQYF. CDR3 in DNA: TGTGCCAGCAGCTTACATAGACTAGCGGGGCAAGATACGCAGTATTTT.

This clone was detected only a few times. The chain uses TRBV11-2 and TRBJ2-3; 8 positions match TRBD2. This CDR3 is built from 15 residues. The ends lost 4 bases at V and 6 bases at J; junction bases unmatched: 9. The V gene's germline CDR1 is SGHAT and CDR2 FQNNGV. CDR3 DNA: TGTGCCAGCAGCTATTCCGGGACTAGGGAGGATACGCAGTATTTT. Protein: CASSYSGTREDTQYF.

This clone was observed a few times. This chain uses TRBV6-5 with TRBJ2-2, with 8 positions matching TRBD2. The V segment lost 7 bases and the J segment 6 bases; nucleotides outside the gene matches: 7. The CDR3 totals 14 residues. CDR1 and CDR2 from the germline V gene are MNHEY and SVGAGI. In DNA form, the CDR3 reads TGTGCCAGCAACCCGCCGGGGGGGGCCGGGGAGCTGTTTTTT. It codes for CASNPPGGAGELFF.

This clone was picked up a small number of times. The chain has TRBV7-8 and TRBJ1-5, with D tentatively TRBD1 (5 bases). The V end lost 1 base, the J end lost 4 bases, and 8 bases lay between the germline ends. Germline CDR1 and CDR2: SGHVS and FQNEAQ. The CDR3 is 14 residues long. CDR3 bases: TGTGCCAGCAGCTTAGGACAGCTTAATCAGCCCCAGCATTTT. Protein: CASSLGQLNQPQHF.

The sample holds a few counts of this clone. V and J are TRBV7-6 and TRBJ1-2; TRBD1 matches at 7 bases. Germline V gene lookup returns CDR1 SGHVS and CDR2 FNYEAQ. J lost 6 bases, V lost 5 bases, and 3 bases had no gene match. The CDR3 length is 12 residues. CDR3 residues: CASSQGQNGYTF. DNA for the CDR3: TGTGCCAGCAGCCAGGGACAGAATGGCTACACCTTC. Together with reference TRBV7-6 and TRBJ1-2, the CDR3 gives the full variable domain: GAGVSQSPRYKVTKRGQDVALRCDPISGHVSLYWYRQALGQGPEFLTYFNYEAQQDKSGLPNDRFSAERPEGSISTLTIQRTEQRDSAMYRCASSQGQNGYTFGSGTRLTVV.

The genes are TRBV7-9 and TRBJ2-3, with D perhaps matching TRBD2 (7 bases). V dropped 4 bases and J dropped 2 bases, with 19 bases sitting between them. The CDR3 sequence is 17 residues long. Per the germline V gene, CDR1 is SEHNR and CDR2 is FQNEAQ (reference sequence). The CDR3 DNA reads as TGTGCCAGCAGCTCCCCCGAGTGGGGGGGGGCCACAGATACGCAGTATTTT. Translation gives CASSSPEWGGATDTQYF.

In its sample, this clone was seen a few times. The genes are TRBV15 and TRBJ2-2; TRBD2 matches at 8 bases. V lost 9 bases to trimming and J lost 1 base; unmatched junction nucleotides: 19. CDR1 is LNHNV and CDR2 is YYDKDF in the germline V gene (reference sequence). This CDR3 spans 19 amino acids. DNA of the CDR3: TGTGCCACTAGGAGGGCGGGGGGCCACAATAAACAGAACACCGGGGAGCTGTTTTTT. Translating gives CATRRAGGHNKQNTGELFF.